This T cell receptor (beta chain) was documented in a study of regulatory T cells in long-lasting Graves disease. This CDR3 has 15 residues. V shed 2 bases and J shed 1 base, with 11 bases lying between them. CDR1 and CDR2 (germline): MNHEY, SVGEGT. Building the TCR beta libraries relied on iRepertoire HTBI primers, and CDR3 regions underwent Arm-PCR. Each CDR3 protein is one row after TCRdb ran MiXCR on the multiplex PCR reads. This sample has about 290,000 distinct CDR3 sequences, with roughly a fifth found just once. General study findings and limits: New patients shared fewer public clonotypes (approximately 1,000) than persistent patients did (2,741).

Time point here: persistent/refractory GD, antithyroid drugs over 5 years with positive TRAb. PBMCs provided the RNA from which the TCR library was made. A remark on this clonotype: The antigen is undetermined.

The sample was peripheral blood mononuclear cells (PBMCs), taken when the disease was refractory, from a patient treated with antithyroid drugs. This rearrangement joins TRBV6-2 or TRBV6-3 to TRBJ2-5, with D hard to call. The receptor was isolated from a female donor with Graves disease. CDR3 DNA sequence: TGTGCCAGCAGTTACGTCTTCGGGCTCCAAGAGACCCAGTACTTC. As protein: CASSYVFGLQETQYF.